This T cell receptor (beta chain) derives from a study of T cell clusters in autoimmune cytopenias. Multiplex touch-down PCR amplified TRB using TRB-A and TRB-B pools in one tube. TCRdb re-called the multiplex PCR reads and gives one entry per CDR3 protein, without DNA. The sample has 5,400 or so distinct CDR3 sequences. TRB was amplified from 250 ng of peripheral blood genomic DNA per sample. The CDR3 runs 13 residues. CDR1 is DFQATT and CDR2 is SNEGSKA in the germline V gene (reference sequence). The sample also formed part of further work on T cell repertoires in aging, cancer and after chemotherapy.

The TCR was taken from a human donor in good health. Sequenced: peripheral blood. This chain joins TRBV20-1 and TRBJ1-1. CDR3: CSARLDTNTEAFF.